The present TCR beta chain was sequenced within a study of T-cell reconstitution after alpha-beta-depleted transplantation in children. The CDR3 totals 16 residues. CDR1 is SGHTA and CDR2 is FQGNSA in the germline V gene. V lost 1 base, J lost 2 bases, and 4 bases stayed unmatched. It was with unique molecular identifiers that the TCRbeta library was prepared. MiXCR was run by TCRdb on the PCR reads, yielding one entry per CDR3 protein. The repertoire includes some 640,000 distinct CDR3 sequences, approximately 17% of them detected once, and approximately 1% sits in the top ten. This clonotype was counted ten times or more.

V gene TRBV7-2 combines with J gene TRBJ2-5; 10 bases agree with TRBD2. This sample comprised PBMCs from the stem cell graft donor, obtained from the stem cell graft. This receptor was taken from a human donor who donated a stem cell graft to a child with acute myeloid leukemia. The CDR3 DNA sequence: TGTGCCAGCAGCTTAGGGCCTAGCGGGGGACAAGAGACCCAGTACTTC. Translating gives CASSLGPSGGQETQYF.